These 10 T cell receptor beta chains were sequenced from one sample in a study of cytomegalovirus exposure and HLA in healthy donors. The PCR was carried out with 60 Vbeta primers and 13 Jbeta primers. Using immunoSEQ multiplex PCR, the repertoire was profiled, and TCRdb retains in-frame clones only, with some absent. The sample shows about 200,000 clones, 80% to 85% of them seen only once. The sequenced sample was PBMCs. The origin of the receptors is a woman aged 45-65 years in good health and CMV-seropositive.

The chain uses TRBV5-4 and TRBJ2-5, with TRBD2 identical over 9 bases. Germline V gives CDR1 SGHNT, CDR2 YYREEE (reference sequence). This CDR3 is built from 16 residues. V was pared by 2 bases and J by 5 bases, with 10 bases of the junction left unmatched. This CDR3 reads CASSLLAGGPWETQYF. In DNA, the CDR3 is TGTGCCAGCAGCTTATTGGCGGGGGGGCCATGGGAGACCCAGTACTTC.

This chain links TRBV18 with TRBJ2-2, with a tentative D call TRBD2 (5 bases). The V end lost 3 bases, the J end lost 3 bases, and 11 bases lay between the germline ends. CDR1 and CDR2 from the germline V gene are KGHSH and LQKENI. The length of the CDR3 is 15 residues. The CDR3 DNA follows: TGTGCCAGCTCACCGTCGGGGAGTCACACCGGGGAGCTGTTTTTT. Amino acids: CASSPSGSHTGELFF.

In DNA, the CDR3 is TGTGCCAGTAGTGGCTCCGGGACTAGCGGGGGAACCGGGGAGCTGTTTTTT. It codes for CASSGSGTSGGTGELFF. The chain recombines TRBV19 with TRBJ2-2, with 14 bases aligning to TRBD2. The CDR3 covers 17 residues. Per the germline V gene, CDR1 is LNHDA and CDR2 is SQIVND (reference sequence). With 5 bases clipped from V and 5 bases from J, the junction kept 7 bases outside the gene matches.

CDR3 DNA sequence: TGTGCCAGCAGCTCAAGGGGCAGGGGCCTTGACACTGAAGCTTTCTTT. It specifies CASSSRGRGLDTEAFF. The chain is built from TRBV7-2 and TRBJ1-1, with D perhaps matching TRBD1 (6 bases). V was clipped by 4 bases and J by 3 bases, with 18 bases between them. The CDR3 contains 16 residues. The V gene's germline CDR1 is SGHTA and CDR2 FQGNSA.

The table lists this clone with a few counts. This chain connects TRBV6-6 to TRBJ1-4; 7 nucleotides agree with TRBD1. This CDR3 has 14 amino acids. Trimming took 2 bases from V and 7 from J; bases not matched to a gene: 4. Germline V gene lookup returns CDR1 MNHNY and CDR2 SVGAGI (reference sequence). The CDR3 loop reads CASSYPGTVEKLFF. The CDR3 nucleotides are TGTGCCAGCAGTTACCCCGGGACAGTTGAAAAACTGTTTTTT.

This clone was seen a handful of times. This chain joins TRBV27 and TRBJ2-5; 11 bases are a match to TRBD1. CDR3 length: 15 residues. With V trimmed by 3 bases and J by 5 bases, 5 bases remained unmatched. The V gene's germline CDR1 is MNHEY and CDR2 SMNVEV (reference sequence). This CDR3 reads CASSFGTGGTETQYF. CDR3 in DNA: TGTGCCAGCAGTTTTGGGACAGGGGGAACGGAGACCCAGTACTTC.

This clone was seen a single time. The chain employs TRBV18 and TRBJ1-5; TRBD1 matches 11 bases. This CDR3 has 18 residues. J gave up 3 bases and V 3 bases, and 10 bases lay outside the gene matches. From germline, CDR1 is KGHSH and CDR2 LQKENI. The CDR3 DNA reads as TGTGCCAGCTCACCCTCCGGACAGGGGGCTCCCTACAATCAGCCCCAGCATTTT. Translation gives CASSPSGQGAPYNQPQHF.

J is TRBJ2-3 and V is TRBV7-7; D perhaps matches TRBD1 (5 bases). Germline CDR1 is SSHAT and CDR2 is FNYEAQ (reference sequence). V dropped 5 bases and J dropped 4 bases, with 13 bases sitting between them. The CDR3 totals 14 residues. The CDR3: CASSPHLGADTQYF. In nucleotides, the CDR3 is TGTGCCAGCAGCCCCCATCTAGGGGCAGATACGCAGTATTTT. Full variable domain (outside the CDR3, taken from reference TRBV7-7 and TRBJ2-3): GAGVSQSPRYKVTKRGQDVTLRCDPISSHATLYWYQQALGQGPEFLTYFNYEAQPDKSGLPSDRFSAERPEGSISTLTIQRTEQRDSAMYRCASSPHLGADTQYFGPGTRLTVL.

The V and J genes are TRBV28 and TRBJ1-5; TRBD1 might be the D (6 bases). The germline V gene encodes CDR1 MDHEN and CDR2 SYDVKM. Deletions cut 7 bases from V and 0 bases from J, with 10 bases between. CDR3 length equals 14 residues. The CDR3 loop is CASTTGFSNQPQHF. CDR3 nucleotide sequence: TGTGCCAGCACCACAGGGTTTAGCAATCAGCCCCAGCATTTT. The full variable domain, its missing parts supplied by reference TRBV28 and TRBJ1-5, is DVKVTQSSRYLVKRTGEKVFLECVQDMDHENMFWYRQDPGLGLRLIYFSYDVKMKEKGDIPEGYSVSREKKERFSLILESASTNQTSMYLCASTTGFSNQPQHFGDGTRLSIL.

This clone was seen just once. The genes are TRBV6-6 and TRBJ2-2, with 7 bases identical to TRBD1. The germline V gene has CDR1 MNHNY and CDR2 SVGAGI (reference sequence). The J segment lost 0 bases and the V segment lost 2 bases, leaving 3 bases of the junction unmatched. CDR3 size: 16 residues. CDR3 bases: TGTGCCAGCAGTTACCGGACAGGAACGAACACCGGGGAGCTGTTTTTT. Encoded protein: CASSYRTGTNTGELFF.